This T cell receptor beta chain was profiled in a study of shared clonotypes between healthy human individuals. CD4+ cell separation produced CD45RA+ naive and CD45RA-negative memory subsets. This clone was observed at least ten times. The material for each subset, its genomic DNA, was split evenly across several immunoSEQ plates. Sequencing used immunoSEQ multiplex PCR; TCRdb keeps in-frame clones, though not all of them. In the table there are some 1 million clones, around 76% of which are singletons. The germline V gene has CDR1 SGHKS and CDR2 YYEKEE (reference sequence). This CDR3 is built from 15 residues. V shed 2 bases and J 2 bases; nucleotides not matched to a gene: 3.

The gene calls are TRBV5-5 and TRBJ1-5; the match to TRBD1 covers 8 bases. The TCR originated in a man aged 18 to 30 in good health. The sample comprised memory CD4+ T cells sorted from blood. This sample's subset: CD45RA-negative fraction. The CDR3 DNA reads TGTGCCAGCAGCTTTCAGACAGGGGGCAATCAGCCCCAGCATTTT. Its protein is CASSFQTGGNQPQHF.